The clone carrying this T cell receptor (beta chain) appeared once. Its matching antigen is unknown. This record comes from a study of cytomegalovirus exposure and HLA in healthy donors. In the study overall: In terms of ancestry, the Caucasian-associated cluster contained about four fifths of the roughly 400 genotyped donors.

The PCR was carried out with 60 Vbeta primers and 13 Jbeta primers. Sequencing was performed with immunoSEQ multiplex PCR; in TCRdb, only in-frame clones are kept and a portion is missing. Counted here are roughly 180,000 clones, about 80% occurring once; the ten biggest clones make up about 1.9%. Looked up from germline, CDR1 is LNHDA and CDR2 is SQIVND (reference sequence). The CDR3 loop spans 15 amino acids. Trimming left V 5 bases short and J 5 bases short, with 19 bases between. Study conclusions and caveats: What a later analysis showed was that several of the most significant clusters appeared linked to common viral pathogens.

The TCR comes from a woman between 18 and 30 years old in good health and CMV-seropositive. The V and J genes are TRBV19 and TRBJ2-7; TRBD1 might be the D (6 bases). Sequencing input: PBMCs. CDR3 residues: CASSSVGTGIHEQYF. CDR3 DNA sequence: TGTGCCAGTAGTTCTGTCGGAACAGGGATCCACGAGCAGTACTTC.